The 5 T cell receptor beta chains below come from one sample, sequenced in a study of T-cell reconstitution after alpha-beta-depleted transplantation in children. For TCRbeta, the library was prepared with unique molecular identifiers. TCRdb reanalysed the PCR reads using MiXCR and keeps one entry per CDR3 protein. Of hundreds of thousands of distinct CDR3 sequences in the sample, 10% to 15% are singletons; the top ten hold over 2%. The sample consisted of PBMCs, mostly from graft donor cells, taken 360 days after TCRalphabeta/CD19-depleted stem cell transplant. Receptors were obtained from a male patient younger than 18 who had a stem cell transplant for acute myeloid leukemia, so the T cells may come from the graft donor.

This clonotype was recorded a few times. The chain employs TRBV12-3 or TRBV12-4 and TRBJ2-5; D tentatively fits TRBD1 or TRBD2 (5 bases each). The ends were cut back, 3 bases at V and 3 bases at J, with 23 bases in the middle. This CDR3 is built from 18 residues. The CDR3 region is CASSFRGAGLRSEETQYF. DNA for the CDR3: TGTGCCAGCAGTTTCCGAGGGGCGGGCCTAAGATCCGAAGAGACCCAGTACTTC.

The chain has TRBV28 and TRBJ2-4; D unclear. Germline CDR1 is MDHEN and CDR2 is SYDVKM. The V and J ends lost 2 bases and 10 bases respectively, with 12 bases between them. The CDR3 extends over 13 amino acids. The CDR3: CASSLPRTMIQYF. The CDR3 DNA follows: TGTGCCAGCAGTTTACCACGGACGATGATTCAGTACTTC.

This clonotype showed up just a few times. The genes are TRBV7-2 and TRBJ2-2; D may correspond to TRBD1 or TRBD2 (6 bases each). Germline V gene lookup returns CDR1 SGHTA and CDR2 FQGNSA. Trimming removed 2 bases from V and 5 bases from J, with 15 bases in between. This CDR3 comprises 16 residues. CDR3 in DNA: TGTGCCAGCAGCTTATGGGGGGCGGCGAGGACCGGGGAGCTGTTTTTT. It specifies CASSLWGAARTGELFF. Full variable domain (outside the CDR3, taken from reference TRBV7-2 and TRBJ2-2): GAGVSQSPSNKVTEKGKDVELRCDPISGHTALYWYRQSLGQGLEFLIYFQGNSAPDKSGLPSDRFSAERTGGSVSTLTIQRTQQEDSAVYLCASSLWGAARTGELFFGEGSRLTVL.

This clonotype was observed at least ten times. The genes are TRBV5-1 and TRBJ2-3; unclear D gene. The V gene lost 2 bases and the J gene lost 2 bases, with 3 bases spanning the gap. Germline V CDR1 and CDR2: SGHRS, YFSETQ. The CDR3 is 12 residues long. The CDR3 DNA follows: TGCGCCAGCAGCTTTGCCACAGATACGCAGTATTTT. Translating gives CASSFATDTQYF. Complete variable domain (other parts from reference TRBV5-1 and TRBJ2-3): KAGVTQTPRYLIKTRGQQVTLSCSPISGHRSVSWYQQTPGQGLQFLFEYFSETQRNKGNFPGRFSGRQFSNSRSEMNVSTLELGDSALYLCASSFATDTQYFGPGTRLTVL.

The chain is built from TRBV20-1 and TRBJ2-6; 7 bases line up with TRBD1. CDR3 length: 17 residues. CDR1 is DFQATT and CDR2 is SNEGSKA in the germline V gene (reference sequence). Trimming at V came to 5 bases and at J to 4 bases, leaving 14 bases not matched to a gene. CDR3 sequence (DNA): TGCAGTGCTTGCCTTTATGAGGGGGCGTGGGGGGCCAACGTCCTGACTTTC. Its translation: CSACLYEGAWGANVLTF.